This TCR beta chain was recovered during a study of T cell responses to AZD1222 COVID-19 vaccine. TCRdb's copy holds only in-frame clones and misses some; the assay was immunoSEQ multiplex PCR. The data contain 56,000 or so clones, 75% to 90% of them singletons. CDR3 size: 18 residues. Looked up from germline, CDR1 is SGHRS and CDR2 is YFSETQ. The V gene end was trimmed by 0 bases and the J gene end by 2 bases; junction bases not matched to a gene: 7. The source was peripheral blood, collected on day 0 of AZD1222 vaccination. J is TRBJ2-6 and V is TRBV5-1; TRBD1 matches 8 bases. The TCR originated in an adult in good health. The CDR3 sequence: CASSLEGRGLPGANVLTF. CDR3 bases: TGCGCCAGCAGCTTGGAAGGCAGGGGGCTCCCTGGGGCCAACGTCCTGACTTTC. Using reference TRBV5-1 and TRBJ2-6 for the parts outside the CDR3, the full variable domain is KAGVTQTPRYLIKTRGQQVTLSCSPISGHRSVSWYQQTPGQGLQFLFEYFSETQRNKGNFPGRFSGRQFSNSRSEMNVSTLELGDSALYLCASSLEGRGLPGANVLTFGAGSRLTVL.